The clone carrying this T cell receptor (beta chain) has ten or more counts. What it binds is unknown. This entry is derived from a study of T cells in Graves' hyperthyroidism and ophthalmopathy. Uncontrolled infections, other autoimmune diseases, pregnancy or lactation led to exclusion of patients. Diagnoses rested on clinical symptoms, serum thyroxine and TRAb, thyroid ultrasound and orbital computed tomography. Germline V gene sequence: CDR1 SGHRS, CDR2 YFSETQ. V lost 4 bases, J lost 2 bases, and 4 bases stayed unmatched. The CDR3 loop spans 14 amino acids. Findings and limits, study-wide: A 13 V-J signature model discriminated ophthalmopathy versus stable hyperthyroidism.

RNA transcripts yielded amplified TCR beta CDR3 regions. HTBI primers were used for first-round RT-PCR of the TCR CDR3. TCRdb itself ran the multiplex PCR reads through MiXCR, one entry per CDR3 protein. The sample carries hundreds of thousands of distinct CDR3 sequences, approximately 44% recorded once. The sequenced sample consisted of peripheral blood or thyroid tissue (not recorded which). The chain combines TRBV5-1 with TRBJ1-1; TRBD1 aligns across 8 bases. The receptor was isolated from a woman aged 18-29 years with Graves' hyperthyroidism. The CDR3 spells CASSRDRPNTEAFF. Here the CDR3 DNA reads TGCGCCAGCAGCAGGGACAGGCCCAACACTGAAGCTTTCTTT.